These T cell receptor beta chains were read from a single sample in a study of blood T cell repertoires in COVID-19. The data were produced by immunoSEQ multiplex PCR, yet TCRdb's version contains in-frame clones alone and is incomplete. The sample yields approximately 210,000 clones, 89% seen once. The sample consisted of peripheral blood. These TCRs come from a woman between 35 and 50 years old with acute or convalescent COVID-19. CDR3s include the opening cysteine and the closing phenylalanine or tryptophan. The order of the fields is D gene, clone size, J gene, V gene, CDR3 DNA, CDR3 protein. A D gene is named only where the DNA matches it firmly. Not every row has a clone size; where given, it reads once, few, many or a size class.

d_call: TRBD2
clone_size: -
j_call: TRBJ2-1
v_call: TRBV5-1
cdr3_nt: TGCGCCAGCAGCCCGGGACTAGCGGGGGACAATGAGCAGTTCTTC
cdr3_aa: CASSPGLAGDNEQFF

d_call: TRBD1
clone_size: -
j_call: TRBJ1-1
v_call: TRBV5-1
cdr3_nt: TGCGCCAGCAGCTTGGGGACAGGGGTGATCAACACTGAAGCTTTCTTT
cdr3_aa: CASSLGTGVINTEAFF

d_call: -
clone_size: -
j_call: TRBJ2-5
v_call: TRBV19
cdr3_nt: TGTGCCAGTAGTATAATTGGGGCGGAGACCCAGTACTTC
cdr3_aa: CASSIIGAETQYF

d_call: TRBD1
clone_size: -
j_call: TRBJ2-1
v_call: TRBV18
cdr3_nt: TGTGCCAGCTCAGCAAGGAGGACAGGGGGTTACAATGAGCAGTTCTTC
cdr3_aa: CASSARRTGGYNEQFF

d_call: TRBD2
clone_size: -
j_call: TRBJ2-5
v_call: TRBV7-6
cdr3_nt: TGTGCCAGCAGCGCCTCAAGTCTAGCGGGGGTGCAAGAGACCCAGTACTTC
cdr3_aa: CASSASSLAGVQETQYF

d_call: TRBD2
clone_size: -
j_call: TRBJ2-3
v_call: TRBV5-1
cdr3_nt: TGCGCCAGCAGCGAAAGCGGGGGGGCTTCAGATACGCAGTATTTT
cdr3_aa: CASSESGGASDTQYF

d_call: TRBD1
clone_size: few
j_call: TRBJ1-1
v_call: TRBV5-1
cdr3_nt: TGCGCCAGCAGCCGTAGGACAGGTGAAGCTTTCTTT
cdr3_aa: CASSRRTGEAFF

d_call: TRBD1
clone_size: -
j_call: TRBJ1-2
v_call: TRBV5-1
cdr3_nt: TGCGCCACCTCCCATGGACATTTAGGGACAGGGGGAATAGGGTATGGCTACACCTTC
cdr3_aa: CATSHGHLGTGGIGYGYTF

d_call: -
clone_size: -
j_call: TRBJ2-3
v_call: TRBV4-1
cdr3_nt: TGCGCCAGCAGCCCAAGGGGGGGAGATACGCAGTATTTT
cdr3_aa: CASSPRGGDTQYF

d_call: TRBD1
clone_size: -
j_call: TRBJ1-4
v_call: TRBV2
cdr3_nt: TGTGCCAGCAGTAGTTATCCGGGACAGGGGTTTTTT
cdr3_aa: CASSSYPGQGFF

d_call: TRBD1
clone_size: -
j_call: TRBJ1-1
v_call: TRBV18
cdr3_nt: TGTGCCAGCTCACAGAGACAGGGGGCGTATGGCACTGAAGCTTTCTTT
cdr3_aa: CASSQRQGAYGTEAFF

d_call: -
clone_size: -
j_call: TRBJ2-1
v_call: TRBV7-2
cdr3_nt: TGTGCCAGCAGCTTAGGGGGGCGGGTCGGTGAGCAGTTCTTC
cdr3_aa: CASSLGGRVGEQFF

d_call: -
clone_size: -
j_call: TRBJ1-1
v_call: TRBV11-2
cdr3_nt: TGTGCCAGCAGCTTAAGACAGTGGGCCACTGAAGCTTTCTTT
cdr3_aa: CASSLRQWATEAFF

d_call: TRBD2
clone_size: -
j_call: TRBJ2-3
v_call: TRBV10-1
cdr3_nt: TGCGCCAGCAGTGAACCCCTTAGCGGGGGGGCCACAGATACGCAGTATTTT
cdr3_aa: CASSEPLSGGATDTQYF

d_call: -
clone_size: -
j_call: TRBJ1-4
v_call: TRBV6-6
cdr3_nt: -
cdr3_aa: CASTGRAGKNCFF

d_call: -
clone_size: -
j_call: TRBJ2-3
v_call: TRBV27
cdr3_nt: TGTGCCAGCAGGTCAGGGTCCACAGATACGCAGTATTTT
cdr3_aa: CASRSGSTDTQYF

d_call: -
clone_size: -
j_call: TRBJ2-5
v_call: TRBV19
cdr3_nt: TGTGCCAGTAGCCTACAGGGCGCAGAGACCCAGTACTTC
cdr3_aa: CASSLQGAETQYF

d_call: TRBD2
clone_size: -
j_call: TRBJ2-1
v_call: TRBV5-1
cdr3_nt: TGCGCCAGCAGAAATACGGCGGGAGTCGGGAATGAGCAGTTCTTC
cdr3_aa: CASRNTAGVGNEQFF

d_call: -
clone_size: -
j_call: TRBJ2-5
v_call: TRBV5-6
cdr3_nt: TGTGCCAGCAGCATGGGGACTGGCCGGGGAGAGACCCAGTACTTC
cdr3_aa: CASSMGTGRGETQYF

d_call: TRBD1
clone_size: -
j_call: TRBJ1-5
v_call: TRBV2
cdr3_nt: TGTGCCAGCAGTGGCGCGACAGGGGGTGGTTGGCCCCAGCATTTT
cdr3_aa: CASSGATGGGWPQHF

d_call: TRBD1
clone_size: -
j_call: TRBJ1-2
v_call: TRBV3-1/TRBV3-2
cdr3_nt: TGTGCCAGCAGCCCCTTTTGGGACAGGGAGCATGGCTACACCTTC
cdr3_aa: CASSPFWDREHGYTF

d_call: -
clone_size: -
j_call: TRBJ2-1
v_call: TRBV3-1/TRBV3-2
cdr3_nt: TGTGCCAGCAGCCAAGAGGCTAGCGATTTAAACTACAATGAGCAGTTCTTC
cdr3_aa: CASSQEASDLNYNEQFF

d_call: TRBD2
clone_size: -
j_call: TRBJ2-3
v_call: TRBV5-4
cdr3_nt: TGTGCCAGCAGGCCAGGACTAGCGGGGGTGGTAAGCACAGATACGCAGTATTTT
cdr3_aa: CASRPGLAGVVSTDTQYF

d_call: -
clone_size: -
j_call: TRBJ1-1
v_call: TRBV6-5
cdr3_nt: TGTGCCAGCAAAGGAGGAACTGAAGCTTTCTTT
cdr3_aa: CASKGGTEAFF

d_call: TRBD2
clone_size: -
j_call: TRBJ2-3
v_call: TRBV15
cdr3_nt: TGTGCCACCAGCAGGCCTGAGCGGGGGACAGATACGCAGTATTTT
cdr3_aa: CATSRPERGTDTQYF

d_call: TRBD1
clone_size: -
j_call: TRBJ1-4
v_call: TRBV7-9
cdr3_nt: TGTGCCAGCAGTCAGGAGGGGACAGGGAAACTTAATGAAAAACTGTTTTTT
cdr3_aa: CASSQEGTGKLNEKLFF

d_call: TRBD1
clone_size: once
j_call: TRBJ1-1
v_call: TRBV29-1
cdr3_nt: TGCAGCGTTGAGGACAGGGTAGGTCTTCCGGGGGCTTTCTTT
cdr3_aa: CSVEDRVGLPGAFF

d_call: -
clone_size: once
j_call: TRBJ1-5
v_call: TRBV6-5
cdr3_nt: TGTGCCAGCAGTTACGCGACTGGACAGCCCCAGCATTTT
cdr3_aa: CASSYATGQPQHF

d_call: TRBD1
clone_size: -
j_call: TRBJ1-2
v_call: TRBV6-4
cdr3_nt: TGTGCCAGCAGTGTATGGCAGGGGGCAGACGGCTACACCTTC
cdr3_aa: CASSVWQGADGYTF

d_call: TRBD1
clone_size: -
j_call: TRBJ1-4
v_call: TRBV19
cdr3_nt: TGTGCCAGTAGTGCTCGGACAGGGCCGGGTGAAAAACTGTTTTTT
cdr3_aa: CASSARTGPGEKLFF

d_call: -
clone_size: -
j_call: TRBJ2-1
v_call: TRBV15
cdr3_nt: TGTGCCACCAGCAGAGATTGGGCGAATGAGCAGTTCTTC
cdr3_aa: CATSRDWANEQFF